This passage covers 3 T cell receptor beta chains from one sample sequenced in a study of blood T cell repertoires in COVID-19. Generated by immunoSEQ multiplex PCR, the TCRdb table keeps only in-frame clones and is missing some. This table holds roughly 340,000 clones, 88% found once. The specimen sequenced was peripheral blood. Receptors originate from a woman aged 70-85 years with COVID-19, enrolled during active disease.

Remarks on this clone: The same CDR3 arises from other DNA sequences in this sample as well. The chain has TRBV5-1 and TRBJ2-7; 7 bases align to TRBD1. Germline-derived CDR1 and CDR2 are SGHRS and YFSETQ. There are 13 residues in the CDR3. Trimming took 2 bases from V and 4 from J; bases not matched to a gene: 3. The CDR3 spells CASSFGQAYEQYF. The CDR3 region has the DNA TGCGCCAGCAGCTTCGGACAGGCGTACGAGCAGTACTTC.

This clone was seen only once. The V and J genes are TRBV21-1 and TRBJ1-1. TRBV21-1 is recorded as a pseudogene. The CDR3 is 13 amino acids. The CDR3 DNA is TGTGCCAGCAGCAAATATGGAGGTACTGAAGCTTTCTTT. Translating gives CASSKYGGTEAFF.

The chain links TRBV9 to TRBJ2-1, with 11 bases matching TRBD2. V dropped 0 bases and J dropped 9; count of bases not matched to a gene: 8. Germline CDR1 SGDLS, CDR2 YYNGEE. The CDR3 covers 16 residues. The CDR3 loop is CASSVEISGGAGEQFF. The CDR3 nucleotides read TGTGCCAGCAGCGTAGAAATTAGCGGGGGGGCCGGTGAGCAGTTCTTC.